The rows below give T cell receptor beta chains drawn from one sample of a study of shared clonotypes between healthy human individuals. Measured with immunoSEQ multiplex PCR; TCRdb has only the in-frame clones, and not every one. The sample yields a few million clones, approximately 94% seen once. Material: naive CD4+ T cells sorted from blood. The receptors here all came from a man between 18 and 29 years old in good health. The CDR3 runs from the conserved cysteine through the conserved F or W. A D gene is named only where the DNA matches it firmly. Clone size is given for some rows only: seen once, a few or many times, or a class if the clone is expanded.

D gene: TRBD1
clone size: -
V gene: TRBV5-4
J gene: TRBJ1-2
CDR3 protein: CASSPAGGDYGYTF
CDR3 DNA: TGTGCCAGCAGCCCGGCAGGGGGGGACTATGGCTACACCTTC

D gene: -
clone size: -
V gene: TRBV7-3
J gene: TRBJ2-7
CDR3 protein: CASSLSPSGEQYF
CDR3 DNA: TGTGCCAGCAGCTTATCCCCGTCGGGCGAGCAGTACTTC

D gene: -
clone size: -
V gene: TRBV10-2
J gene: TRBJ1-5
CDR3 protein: CASSDGIYQPQHF
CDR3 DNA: TGCGCCAGCAGTGATGGCATTTATCAGCCCCAGCATTTT

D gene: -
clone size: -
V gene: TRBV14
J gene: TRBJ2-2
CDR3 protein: CASSQDRRTGELFF
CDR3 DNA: TGTGCCAGCAGCCAAGATCGACGGACCGGGGAGCTGTTTTTT

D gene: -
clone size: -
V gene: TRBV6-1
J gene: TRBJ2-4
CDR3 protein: CASSDTGTGNIQYF
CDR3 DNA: TGTGCCAGCAGTGACACCGGGACTGGGAACATTCAGTACTTC

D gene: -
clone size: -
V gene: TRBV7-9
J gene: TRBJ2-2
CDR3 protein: CASSHGANTGELFF
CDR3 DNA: TGTGCCAGCAGCCATGGGGCGAACACCGGGGAGCTGTTTTTT

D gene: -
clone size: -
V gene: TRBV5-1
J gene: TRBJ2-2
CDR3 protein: CASSLFREPTGELFF
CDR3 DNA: TGCGCCAGCAGCTTGTTTAGAGAACCCACCGGGGAGCTGTTTTTT

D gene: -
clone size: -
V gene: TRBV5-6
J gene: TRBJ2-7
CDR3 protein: CASSLRYLAEQYF
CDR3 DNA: TGTGCCAGCAGCTTACGCTATCTTGCAGAGCAGTACTTC

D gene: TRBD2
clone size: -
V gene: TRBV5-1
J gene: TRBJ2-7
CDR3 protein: CASSMLAGPGEQYF
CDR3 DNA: TGCGCCAGCAGTATGCTAGCGGGGCCGGGCGAGCAGTACTTC

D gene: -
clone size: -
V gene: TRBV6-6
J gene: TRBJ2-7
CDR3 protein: CASSRGESYEQYF
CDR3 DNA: TGTGCCAGTTCCAGGGGTGAGTCCTACGAGCAGTACTTC

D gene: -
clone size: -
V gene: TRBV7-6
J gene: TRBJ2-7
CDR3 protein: CASSWTANEQYF
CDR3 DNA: TGTGCCAGCAGCTGGACAGCGAACGAGCAGTACTTC

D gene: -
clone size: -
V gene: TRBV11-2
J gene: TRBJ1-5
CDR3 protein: CASSSTGGQWAQHF
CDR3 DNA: TGTGCCAGCAGCTCTACCGGGGGACAATGGGCCCAGCATTTT

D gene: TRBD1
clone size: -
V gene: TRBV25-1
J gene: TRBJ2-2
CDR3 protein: CASSEGDRGNTGELFF
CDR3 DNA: TGTGCCAGCAGTGAGGGAGACAGGGGTAACACCGGGGAGCTGTTTTTT

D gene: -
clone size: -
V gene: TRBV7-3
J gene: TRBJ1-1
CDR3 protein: CASSLKWGTEAFF
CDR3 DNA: TGTGCCAGCAGCTTAAAGTGGGGCACTGAAGCTTTCTTT

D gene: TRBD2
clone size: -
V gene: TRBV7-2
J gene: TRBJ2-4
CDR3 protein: CASSPRGGKVAKNIQYF
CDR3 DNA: TGTGCCAGCAGCCCACGGGGGGGAAAGGTAGCCAAAAACATTCAGTACTTC

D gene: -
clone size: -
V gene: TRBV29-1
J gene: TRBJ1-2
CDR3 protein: CSVSTASYGYTF
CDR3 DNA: TGCAGCGTTTCGACAGCGAGCTATGGCTACACCTTC

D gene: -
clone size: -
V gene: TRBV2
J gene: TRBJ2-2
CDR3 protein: CASSWTRGNTGELFF
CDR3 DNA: TGTGCCAGCAGCTGGACCAGGGGTAACACCGGGGAGCTGTTTTTT

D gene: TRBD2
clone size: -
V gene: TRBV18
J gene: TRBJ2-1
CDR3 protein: CASSPRTSGYNEQFF
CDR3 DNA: TGTGCCAGCTCACCCCGAACTAGCGGGTACAATGAGCAGTTCTTC

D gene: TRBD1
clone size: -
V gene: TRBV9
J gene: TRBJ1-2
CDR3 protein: CASSVDPGTGVGYTF
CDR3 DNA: TGTGCCAGCAGCGTAGATCCTGGGACAGGGGTTGGCTACACCTTC

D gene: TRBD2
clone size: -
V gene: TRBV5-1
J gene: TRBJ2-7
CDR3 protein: CASSLGTSGKPSYEQYF
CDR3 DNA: TGCGCCAGCAGCCTGGGGACTAGCGGGAAACCTTCCTACGAGCAGTACTTC

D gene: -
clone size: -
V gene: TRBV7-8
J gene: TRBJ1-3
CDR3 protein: CASSLRSLGRGNTIYF
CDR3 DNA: TGTGCCAGCAGCTTACGATCATTGGGGAGAGGAAACACCATATATTTT

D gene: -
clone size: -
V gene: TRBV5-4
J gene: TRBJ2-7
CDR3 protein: CASSYPGGRHEQYF
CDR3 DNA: TGTGCCAGCAGCTATCCCGGGGGCCGCCACGAGCAGTACTTC

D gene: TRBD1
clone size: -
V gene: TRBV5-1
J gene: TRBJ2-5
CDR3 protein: CASSSRTGQETQYF
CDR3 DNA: TGCGCCAGCAGTTCAAGGACAGGGCAAGAGACCCAGTACTTC

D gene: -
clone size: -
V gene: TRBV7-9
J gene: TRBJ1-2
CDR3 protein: CASSSTAPALYGYTF
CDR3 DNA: TGTGCCAGCAGCTCTACAGCCCCCGCGCTCTATGGCTACACCTTC

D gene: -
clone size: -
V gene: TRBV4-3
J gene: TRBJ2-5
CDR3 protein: CASSQDVGGGETQYF
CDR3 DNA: TGCGCCAGCAGCCAAGATGTGGGGGGCGGGGAGACCCAGTACTTC

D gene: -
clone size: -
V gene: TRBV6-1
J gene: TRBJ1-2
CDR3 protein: CASSTVGTYGYTF
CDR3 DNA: TGTGCCAGCAGCACCGTAGGGACCTATGGCTACACCTTC

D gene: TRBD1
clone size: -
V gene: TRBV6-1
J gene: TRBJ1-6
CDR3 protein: CASILDRGRSSPLHF
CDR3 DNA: TGTGCCAGCATTCTGGACAGGGGGCGGTCTTCACCCCTCCACTTT

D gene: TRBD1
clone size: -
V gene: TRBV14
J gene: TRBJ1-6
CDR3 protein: CASSTGQVGFPLHF
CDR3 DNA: TGTGCCAGCAGTACGGGACAGGTTGGGTTCCCCCTCCACTTT

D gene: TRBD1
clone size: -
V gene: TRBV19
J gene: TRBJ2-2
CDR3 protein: CASSTRQGDTGELFF
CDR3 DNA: TGTGCCAGTAGTACAAGACAGGGAGACACCGGGGAGCTGTTTTTT

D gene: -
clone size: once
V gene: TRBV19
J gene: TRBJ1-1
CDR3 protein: CASSIRADSEAFF
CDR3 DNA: TGTGCCAGTAGTATAAGGGCAGATTCCGAAGCTTTCTTT

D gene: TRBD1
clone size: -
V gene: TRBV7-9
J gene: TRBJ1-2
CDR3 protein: CALTGEHYGYTF
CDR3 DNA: TGTGCCTTGACAGGGGAGCACTATGGCTACACCTTC

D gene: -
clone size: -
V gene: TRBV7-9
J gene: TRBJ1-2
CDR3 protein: CASSLARPLANYGYTF
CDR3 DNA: TGTGCCAGCAGCTTAGCGAGGCCGTTAGCTAACTATGGCTACACCTTC

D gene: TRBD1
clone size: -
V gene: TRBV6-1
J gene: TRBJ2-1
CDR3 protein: CASSEDRGTYNEQFF
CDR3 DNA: TGTGCCAGCAGTGAGGACAGGGGGACGTACAATGAGCAGTTCTTC

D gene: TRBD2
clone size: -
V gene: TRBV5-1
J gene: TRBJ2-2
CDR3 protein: CASSPPSGRTTGELFF
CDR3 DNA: TGCGCCAGCAGCCCCCCTAGCGGGAGGACCACCGGGGAGCTGTTTTTT

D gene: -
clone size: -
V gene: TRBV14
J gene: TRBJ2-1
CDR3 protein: CASSVVGKQFF
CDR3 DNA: TGTGCCAGCAGTGTTGTAGGAAAGCAGTTCTTC

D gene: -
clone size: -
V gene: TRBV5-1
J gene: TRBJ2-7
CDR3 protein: CASSGESYEQYF
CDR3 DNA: TGCGCCAGCAGCGGTGAGAGCTACGAGCAGTACTTC

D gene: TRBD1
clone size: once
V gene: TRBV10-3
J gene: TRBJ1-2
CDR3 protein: CAINQDRANGYTF
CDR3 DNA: TGTGCCATCAATCAGGACAGGGCGAACGGCTACACCTTC

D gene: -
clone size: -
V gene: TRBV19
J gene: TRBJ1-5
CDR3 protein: CASSIPPHYQHF
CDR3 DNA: TGTGCCAGTAGTATTCCCCCACACTACCAGCATTTT

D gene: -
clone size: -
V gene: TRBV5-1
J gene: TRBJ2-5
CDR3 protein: CASSSTTGRETQYF
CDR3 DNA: TGCGCCAGCAGCTCGACGACTGGCCGGGAGACCCAGTACTTC

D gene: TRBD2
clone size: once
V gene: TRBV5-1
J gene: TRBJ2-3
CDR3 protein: CASSSGRGVTDTQYF
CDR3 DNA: TGCGCCAGCAGCTCCGGGAGGGGAGTCACAGATACGCAGTATTTT

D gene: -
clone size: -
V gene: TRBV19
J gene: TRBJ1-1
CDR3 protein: CASSFYQSGTEAFF
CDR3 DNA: TGTGCCAGTAGTTTTTACCAGTCGGGCACTGAAGCTTTCTTT

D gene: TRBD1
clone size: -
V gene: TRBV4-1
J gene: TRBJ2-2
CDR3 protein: CASSQRDRDTGELFF
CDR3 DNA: TGCGCCAGCAGCCAAAGGGACAGAGACACCGGGGAGCTGTTTTTT

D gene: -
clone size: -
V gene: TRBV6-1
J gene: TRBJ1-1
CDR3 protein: CASSTTGEAFF
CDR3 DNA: TGTGCCAGCAGTACGACGGGTGAAGCTTTCTTT

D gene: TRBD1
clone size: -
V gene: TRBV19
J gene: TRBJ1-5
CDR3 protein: CAHSVGQGQPQHF
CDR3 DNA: TGTGCCCATTCTGTCGGACAGGGACAGCCCCAGCATTTT

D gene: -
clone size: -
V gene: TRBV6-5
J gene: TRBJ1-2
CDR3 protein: CASSPMGTYGYTF
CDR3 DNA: TGTGCCAGCAGTCCCATGGGGACCTATGGCTACACCTTC

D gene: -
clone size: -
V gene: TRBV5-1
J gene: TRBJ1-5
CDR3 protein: CASSSGPLGQPQHF
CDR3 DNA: TGCGCCAGCAGCTCCGGACCCTTAGGTCAGCCCCAGCATTTT

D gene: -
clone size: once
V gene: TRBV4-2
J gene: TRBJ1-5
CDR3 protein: CASSQGTDKDQPQHF
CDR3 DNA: TGTGCCAGCAGCCAAGGGACAGACAAAGATCAGCCCCAGCATTTT

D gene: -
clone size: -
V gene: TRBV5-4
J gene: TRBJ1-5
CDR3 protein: CASSDGTTGFQPQHF
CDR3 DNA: TGTGCCAGCAGCGACGGGACCACCGGGTTTCAGCCCCAGCATTTT

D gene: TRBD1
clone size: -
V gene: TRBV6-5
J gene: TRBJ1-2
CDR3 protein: CASSYLSRGPYGYTF
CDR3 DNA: TGTGCCAGCAGTTACTTAAGCAGGGGGCCCTATGGCTACACCTTC

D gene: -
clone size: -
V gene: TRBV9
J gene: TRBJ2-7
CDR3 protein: CASSVDFWMVGQDSYEQYF
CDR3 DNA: TGTGCCAGCAGCGTAGATTTTTGGATGGTTGGGCAGGACTCCTACGAGCAGTACTTC

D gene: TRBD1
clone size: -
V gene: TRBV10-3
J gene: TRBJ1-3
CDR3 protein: CAAGQGAEGNTIYF
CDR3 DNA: TGTGCCGCGGGACAGGGGGCAGAAGGAAACACCATATATTTT

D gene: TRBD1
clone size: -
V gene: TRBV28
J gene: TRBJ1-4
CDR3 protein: CASRDGQGASEKLFF
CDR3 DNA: TGTGCCAGCAGGGACGGACAGGGGGCGAGCGAAAAACTGTTTTTT

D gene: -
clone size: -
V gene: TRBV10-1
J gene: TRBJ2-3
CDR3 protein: CASSESTRLADTQYF
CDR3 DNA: TGCGCCAGCAGTGAGTCGACTCGTTTGGCAGATACGCAGTATTTT

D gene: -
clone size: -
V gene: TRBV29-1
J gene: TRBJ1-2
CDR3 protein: CSGRAANYGYTF
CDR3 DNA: TGCAGCGGGCGGGCGGCTAACTATGGCTACACCTTC

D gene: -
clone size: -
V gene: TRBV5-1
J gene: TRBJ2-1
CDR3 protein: CASAGETRSYNEQFF
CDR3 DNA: TGCGCCAGCGCAGGGGAAACCAGGTCCTACAATGAGCAGTTCTTC

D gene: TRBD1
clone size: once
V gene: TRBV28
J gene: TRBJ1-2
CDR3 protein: CASSSRPRGRRGYTF
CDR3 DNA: TGTGCCAGCAGTTCCCGCCCCAGGGGGCGTAGGGGCTACACCTTC